The rows below give T cell receptor beta chains drawn from one sample of a study of T cell responses to AZD1222 COVID-19 vaccine. The assay was immunoSEQ multiplex PCR, and TCRdb's table has in-frame clones only and misses some. The sample gives 120,000 to 150,000 clones, about nine tenths of which show up once; 1.5% to 2% is in the top ten. This sample comprised peripheral blood, obtained 28 days after the second AZD1222 dose. These TCRs come from an adult who received the AZD1222 COVID-19 vaccine. Each CDR3 is given with its conserved first and last residue. D genes are given only for firm matches. Where a row states a size, it is once, few, many or the class of an expanded clone; other rows omit it.

TRBD1,-,TRBV29-1,TRBJ2-7,CSVLRTGTEQYF,TGCAGCGTCTTAAGGACAGGGACCGAGCAGTACTTC
-,-,TRBV7-6,TRBJ2-7,CASSPYSASSYEQYF,TGTGCCAGCAGCCCCTACAGTGCTAGCTCCTACGAGCAGTACTTC
TRBD1,-,TRBV2,TRBJ2-1,CASRRTGVPPYNEQFF,TGTGCCAGCAGACGGACAGGGGTTCCCCCCTACAATGAGCAGTTCTTC
-,-,TRBV19,TRBJ1-5,CASRGQPNQPQHF,TGTGCCAGTAGAGGACAGCCAAATCAGCCCCAGCATTTT
-,-,TRBV29-1,TRBJ1-4,CSVEVTREGEKLFF,TGCAGCGTTGAGGTGACTAGGGAGGGTGAAAAACTGTTTTTT
-,-,TRBV7-9,TRBJ2-1,CASSPAVGKNGDEQFF,TGTGCCAGCAGCCCCGCGGTGGGGAAAAACGGGGATGAGCAGTTCTTC
-,few,TRBV18,TRBJ1-2,CASSEGLGGYTF,TGTGCCAGCTCAGAGGGACTAGGCGGCTACACCTTC
-,-,TRBV10-3,TRBJ2-2,CAISDRGGGELFF,TGTGCCATCAGTGACAGGGGAGGAGGGGAGCTGTTTTTT
-,-,TRBV18,TRBJ2-3,CASSPPSGAGDTQYF,TGTGCCAGCTCACCACCGTCCGGGGCGGGGGATACGCAGTATTTT
-,-,TRBV6-6,TRBJ1-5,CASSSTVPQHF,TGTGCCAGCAGCTCGACAGTGCCCCAGCATTTT
-,-,TRBV20-1,TRBJ1-1,CSASWGNLNTEAFF,TGCAGTGCTAGTTGGGGCAACTTGAACACTGAAGCTTTCTTT
-,-,TRBV9,TRBJ2-3,CASSPRGDGTTDTQYF,TGTGCCAGCAGCCCCCGCGGGGATGGGACCACAGATACGCAGTATTTT
-,-,TRBV24-1,TRBJ2-3,CATRGSADTQYF,TGTGCCACCCGGGGGTCGGCAGATACGCAGTATTTT
TRBD1,-,TRBV24-1,TRBJ1-5,CATSGDRVNQPQHF,TGTGCCACCAGTGGGGACAGAGTCAATCAGCCCCAGCATTTT
-,-,TRBV5-8,TRBJ2-3,CASSPGTDTQYF,TGTGCCAGCAGCCCGGGCACAGATACGCAGTATTTT
TRBD2,-,TRBV27,TRBJ2-7,CASSYLIAGEVYEQYF,TGTGCCAGCAGTTATTTAATAGCGGGAGAGGTTTACGAGCAGTACTTC
TRBD1,-,TRBV10-3,TRBJ1-1,CAISGRDRYTEAFF,TGTGCCATCAGTGGCCGGGACAGATACACTGAAGCTTTCTTT
-,-,TRBV6-1,TRBJ2-6,CASSGDRISGANVLTF,TGTGCCAGCAGTGGCGACAGAATCTCTGGGGCCAACGTCCTGACTTTC
TRBD2,-,TRBV7-3,TRBJ2-2,CASSLTGRAGPNTGELFF,TGTGCCAGCAGCTTAACAGGGAGGGCGGGGCCGAACACCGGGGAGCTGTTTTTT
-,-,TRBV13,TRBJ1-2,CASSYWPPGKGGYTF,TGTGCCAGCAGCTACTGGCCCCCCGGCAAAGGGGGCTACACCTTC
-,-,TRBV30,TRBJ1-1,CAWSPTDRRVITEAFF,TGTGCCTGGAGTCCCACTGACAGGCGGGTGATCACTGAAGCTTTCTTT
-,-,TRBV4-1,TRBJ1-1,CASSQETGFQAFF,TGCGCCAGCAGCCAAGAAACGGGGTTCCAAGCTTTCTTT
-,-,TRBV5-4,TRBJ2-2,CASSLLGRVGELFF,TGTGCCAGCAGCTTGCTCGGCAGGGTCGGGGAGCTGTTTTTT
-,-,TRBV6-5,TRBJ2-7,CASSYSGAPSAYEQYF,TGTGCCAGCAGTTACAGTGGGGCCCCGTCCGCCTACGAGCAGTACTTC
-,-,TRBV28,TRBJ1-2,CASSPDPGHNYGYTF,TGTGCCAGCAGTCCTGACCCGGGGCATAACTATGGCTACACCTTC
-,-,TRBV6-2/TRBV6-3,TRBJ2-5,CASSYQEGETQYF,TGTGCCAGCAGTTACCAGGAGGGGGAGACCCAGTACTTC
TRBD1,once,TRBV5-6,TRBJ2-2,CASSFGQGVNTGELFF,TGTGCCAGCAGCTTTGGACAGGGGGTCAACACCGGGGAGCTGTTTTTT
TRBD1,-,TRBV19,TRBJ1-5,CASSTGQGDNQPQHF,TGTGCCAGTAGTACTGGACAGGGAGACAATCAGCCCCAGCATTTT
-,-,TRBV6-5,TRBJ1-5,CASSPEGRQPQHF,TGTGCCAGCAGTCCCGAGGGTCGTCAGCCCCAGCATTTT
-,-,TRBV7-8,TRBJ1-5,CASSSENSVHNQPQHF,TGTGCCAGCAGCTCAGAAAACAGCGTACACAATCAGCCCCAGCATTTT
-,-,TRBV24-1,TRBJ2-3,CATSDLGNTDTQYF,TGTGCCACCAGTGATTTAGGGAACACAGATACGCAGTATTTT
TRBD1,-,TRBV6-5,TRBJ2-2,CASRTGTGSGELFF,TGTGCCAGCAGAACCGGGACAGGGTCCGGGGAGCTGTTTTTT
-,-,TRBV7-6,TRBJ2-1,CASSLAQGSGYNEQFF,TGTGCCAGCAGCTTAGCGCAAGGTAGCGGCTACAATGAGCAGTTCTTC
-,-,TRBV5-1,TRBJ1-1,CASSLKASGPSEAFF,TGCGCCAGCAGCTTGAAGGCGTCCGGGCCGTCTGAAGCTTTCTTT
-,-,TRBV7-2,TRBJ1-4,CASSRSTNEKLFF,TGTGCCAGCTCAAGGTCAACTAATGAAAAACTGTTTTTT
-,-,TRBV30,TRBJ2-1,CAWSSRHNEQFF,TGTGCCTGGAGCTCGCGGCACAATGAGCAGTTCTTC
-,-,TRBV30,TRBJ2-2,CAWRLSVDSGELFF,TGTGCCTGGAGGCTTTCAGTCGACAGCGGGGAGCTGTTTTTT
TRBD2,-,TRBV28,TRBJ2-3,CASRPRGGPDTQYF,TGTGCCAGCAGGCCCCGGGGGGGCCCAGATACGCAGTATTTT
TRBD1,-,TRBV18,TRBJ2-7,CASSLTGGYEQYF,TGTGCCAGCTCTCTCACAGGGGGCTACGAGCAGTACTTC
-,-,TRBV29-1,TRBJ2-5,CSGGPGLGETQYF,TGCAGCGGCGGGCCGGGGCTGGGGGAGACCCAGTACTTC
-,-,TRBV29-1,TRBJ2-1,CSVKGTINEQFF,TGCAGCGTTAAAGGGACCATCAATGAGCAGTTCTTC
-,-,TRBV7-9,TRBJ2-5,CASSPDSSRETQYF,TGTGCCAGCAGTCCCGACAGTTCAAGAGAGACCCAGTACTTC
-,-,TRBV6-4,TRBJ1-1,CASSDRANTEAFF,TGTGCCAGCAGTGACCGCGCTAACACTGAAGCTTTCTTT
TRBD1,-,TRBV6-2/TRBV6-3,TRBJ1-2,CASSDRVNGGYTF,TGTGCCAGCAGTGACAGGGTAAATGGTGGCTACACCTTC